Only one count was recorded for the clone carrying this T cell receptor (beta chain). The CDR3 sequence is 11 residues long. The V end was cut by 5 bases, the J end by 10 bases, with 10 bases between. The germline V gene has CDR1 SGHNT and CDR2 YENEEA. This sample is part of a study of blood T cell repertoires in COVID-19. The wider study: Acute-phase and convalescent COVID-19 samples originated in the United States, Italy and Spain. From T cells, B-cell-depleted T cells, or PBMCs came the material, which was cDNA or gDNA.

In the authors' workflow: Amplification of reference gene primers provided the estimated nucleated cell counts. Measured with immunoSEQ multiplex PCR; TCRdb has only the in-frame clones, and not every one. The V and J calls and the clone size are those of that table, but D and trimming were determined from the DNA. The sample has 150,000 to 200,000 clones, 60% to 85% seen once. Source material: peripheral blood. The chain is built from TRBV11-3 and TRBJ2-3; tentatively, D is TRBD2 (6 bases). The sequence was obtained from a man aged 55 to 70 with acute or convalescent COVID-19. In nucleotides, the CDR3 is TGTGCCAGCAGCACCGGGACTGCGCAGTATTTT. Protein: CASSTGTAQYF.